This T cell receptor (beta chain) derives from a study of brain T cells in children with intractable seizures. Points on this clone: Its antigen is unknown.

The CDR3 has 11 residues. The ends were cut back, 4 bases at V and 5 bases at J, with 8 bases in the middle. The germline V gene has CDR1 SQVTM and CDR2 ANQGSEA. Overall study results and limits: Absence of clones before surgery may stem from lower sequencing depth.

Libraries were prepared by immunoSEQ multiplex PCR; TCRdb keeps only in-frame clonotypes and omits some of them. This sample yields around 44,000 clones, of which about nine tenths are seen a single time; 6.3% belongs to the top ten. The sequencing here drew on peripheral blood, taken at surgery. This receptor was taken from a girl aged 2-15 years with tuberous sclerosis and intractable seizures. J is TRBJ1-1 and V is TRBV29-1; D unclear. The CDR3 DNA sequence: TGCAGCGTTGCGACGGGGACTGAAGCTTTCTTT. It specifies CSVATGTEAFF.